The 8 T cell receptor beta chains listed next were all sequenced from one sample in a study of early T cells in non-severe SARS-CoV-2 infection. TCRdb reanalysed the 5' RACE reads using MiXCR and keeps one entry per CDR3 protein. The sample includes some 44,000 distinct CDR3 sequences, roughly 6% of them seen just once. The material was whole blood, obtained at baseline. The receptors here all came from an adult who was a healthcare worker with PCR-confirmed SARS-CoV-2 infection or an uninfected control (not recorded which).

This clonotype was seen at least ten times. This rearrangement joins TRBV14 to TRBJ1-1; tentative D call: TRBD1 (5 bases). Germline values: CDR1 SGHDN, CDR2 FVKESK. The CDR3 is made up of 16 amino acids. Trimming took off 4 bases at V and 3 bases at J, with 18 bases between the two ends. CDR3 DNA: TGTGCCAGCAGCCGTAATCGCCGGGACGGCGACACTGAAGCTTTCTTT. Translated: CASSRNRRDGDTEAFF.

This clonotype was detected many times. V usage is TRBV7-9 and J usage is TRBJ1-2; D gene unclear. Trimming pared 1 base from V and 2 bases from J, leaving 5 bases between. The V gene's germline CDR1 is SEHNR and CDR2 FQNEAQ (reference sequence). The CDR3 is made up of 13 amino acids. The CDR3 spells CASSLVGNYGYTF. The CDR3 DNA reads as TGTGCCAGCAGCTTAGTAGGGAACTATGGCTACACCTTC.

This clonotype was observed many times. The CDR3 loop is CASSQGSVNQPQHF. In DNA, the CDR3 is TGTGCCAGCAGCCAAGGGTCAGTCAATCAGCCCCAGCATTTT. The rearrangement links TRBV3-1 to TRBJ1-5; no reliable D call. CDR3 size: 14 residues. Looked up from germline, CDR1 is LGHDT and CDR2 is YNNKEL (reference sequence). V was cut by 1 base and J by 3 bases, with 7 bases left in between.

This clonotype is labeled as medium-sized. The chain combines TRBV5-4 with TRBJ2-7; D might be TRBD1 (6 bases). V lost 3 bases and J lost 2, with 12 bases in between. CDR3 size: 14 residues. Germline values: CDR1 SGHNT, CDR2 YYREEE (reference sequence). The CDR3 DNA reads as TGTGCCAGCAGCTCAAGACAGGTACCCTACGAGCAGTACTTC. Its protein is CASSSRQVPYEQYF.

In its sample, this clonotype was seen many times. The rearrangement links TRBV7-8 to TRBJ2-7, with 7 bases matching TRBD1. This CDR3 region has 15 residues. Germline V CDR1 and CDR2: SGHVS, FQNEAQ. V was clipped by 3 bases and J by 3 bases; unmatched bases: 8. The CDR3 reads CASSLGVRGLYEQYF. CDR3 sequence (DNA): TGTGCCAGCAGCTTGGGCGTTAGGGGGCTCTACGAGCAGTACTTC. The entire variable domain, with the rest obtained from reference TRBV7-8 and TRBJ2-7, is as follows: GAGVSQSPRYKVAKRGQDVALRCDPISGHVSLFWYQQALGQGPEFLTYFQNEAQLDKSGLPSDRFFAERPEGSVSTLKIQRTQQEDSAVYLCASSLGVRGLYEQYFGPGTRLTVT.

This clonotype was detected many times. The chain uses TRBV5-4 and TRBJ1-2; D gene ambiguous. Germline loops: CDR1 SGHNT, CDR2 YYREEE (reference sequence). V was clipped by 3 bases and J by 3 bases, with 9 bases between them. This CDR3 contains 13 residues. CDR3 region: CASSSTADYGYTF. The CDR3 coding sequence is TGTGCCAGCAGCTCAACGGCGGACTATGGCTACACCTTC.

This clonotype has more than one count but fewer than ten. V usage is TRBV10-1 and J usage is TRBJ2-7; no reliable D call. CDR3 length: 13 residues. Per germline, CDR1 WNHNN and CDR2 SYGVQD (reference sequence). The V gene lost 5 bases and the J gene lost 5 bases, with 13 bases spanning the gap. The CDR3 protein is CASSRQASDEQYF. The CDR3 DNA reads as TGCGCCAGCAGTCGGCAGGCCAGCGACGAGCAGTACTTC.

The chain is built from TRBV24-1 and TRBJ2-7, with a tentative D call TRBD2 (5 bases). The CDR3 spans 13 residues. Germline V gene data show CDR1 as KGHDR and CDR2 as SFDVKD. Trimming left V 2 bases short and J 5 bases short, with 9 bases between. CDR3 loop: CATSDYEGHEQYF. In DNA form, the CDR3 reads TGTGCCACCAGTGATTATGAGGGCCACGAGCAGTACTTC.